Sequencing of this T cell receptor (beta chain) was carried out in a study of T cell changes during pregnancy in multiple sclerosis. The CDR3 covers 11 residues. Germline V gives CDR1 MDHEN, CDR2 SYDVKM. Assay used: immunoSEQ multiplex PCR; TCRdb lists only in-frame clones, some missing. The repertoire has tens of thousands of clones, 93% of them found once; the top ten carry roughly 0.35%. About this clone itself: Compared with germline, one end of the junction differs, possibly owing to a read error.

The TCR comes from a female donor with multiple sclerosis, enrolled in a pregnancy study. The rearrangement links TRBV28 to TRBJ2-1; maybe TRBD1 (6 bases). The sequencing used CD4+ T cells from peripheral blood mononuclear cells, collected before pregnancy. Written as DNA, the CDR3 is TGTGCCAGCAGTTCGCAGGGGTCTGTGATCTTC. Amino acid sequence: CASSSQGSVIF.